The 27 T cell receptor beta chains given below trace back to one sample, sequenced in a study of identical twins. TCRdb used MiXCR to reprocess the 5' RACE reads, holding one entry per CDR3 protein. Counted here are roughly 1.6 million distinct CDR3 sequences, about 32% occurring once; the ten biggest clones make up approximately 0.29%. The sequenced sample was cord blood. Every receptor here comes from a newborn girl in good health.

The CDR3 DNA reads as TGTGCCAGTAGTATAGGTAGCGGGAGATACAATGAGCAGTTCTTC. Protein product: CASSIGSGRYNEQFF. V is TRBV19 and J is TRBJ2-1; TRBD2 agrees at 9 bases. V shed 1 base, J shed 4 bases, and the junction held 2 bases outside the gene matches. The CDR3 spans 15 residues. Germline V gene lookup returns CDR1 LNHDA and CDR2 SQIVND (reference sequence).

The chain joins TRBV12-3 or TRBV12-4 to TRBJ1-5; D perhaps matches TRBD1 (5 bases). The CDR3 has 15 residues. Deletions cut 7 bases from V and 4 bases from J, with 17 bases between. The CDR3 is CASTFDRSLNQPQHF. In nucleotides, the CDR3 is TGTGCCAGCACCTTCGACAGATCCTTGAATCAGCCCCAGCATTTT.

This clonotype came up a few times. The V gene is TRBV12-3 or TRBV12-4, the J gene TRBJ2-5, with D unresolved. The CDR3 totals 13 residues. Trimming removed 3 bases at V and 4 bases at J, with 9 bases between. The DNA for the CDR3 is TGTGCCAGCAGTTTGTCGAAAGGAGAGACCCAGTACTTC. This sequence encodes CASSLSKGETQYF.

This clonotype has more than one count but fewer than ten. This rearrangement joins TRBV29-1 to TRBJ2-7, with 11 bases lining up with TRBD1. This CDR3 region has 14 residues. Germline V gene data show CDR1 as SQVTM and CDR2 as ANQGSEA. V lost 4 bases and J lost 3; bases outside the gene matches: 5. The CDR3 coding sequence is TGCAGCGTTGGGGGGACAGGGGGAAACTACGAGCAGTACTTC. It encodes CSVGGTGGNYEQYF.

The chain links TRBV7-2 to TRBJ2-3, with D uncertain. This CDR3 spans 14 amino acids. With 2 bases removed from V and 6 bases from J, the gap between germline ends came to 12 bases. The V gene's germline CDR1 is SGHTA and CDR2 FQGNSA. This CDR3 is CASSLPKLVDTQYF. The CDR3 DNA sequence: TGTGCCAGCAGCTTACCGAAGCTAGTCGATACGCAGTATTTT.

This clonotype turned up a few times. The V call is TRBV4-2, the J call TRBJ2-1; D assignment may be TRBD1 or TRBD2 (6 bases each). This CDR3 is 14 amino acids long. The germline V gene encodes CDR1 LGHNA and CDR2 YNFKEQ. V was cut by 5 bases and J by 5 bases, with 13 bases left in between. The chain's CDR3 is CASSDLGGHNEQFF. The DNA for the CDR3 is TGTGCCAGCAGCGATCTAGGGGGGCACAATGAGCAGTTCTTC.

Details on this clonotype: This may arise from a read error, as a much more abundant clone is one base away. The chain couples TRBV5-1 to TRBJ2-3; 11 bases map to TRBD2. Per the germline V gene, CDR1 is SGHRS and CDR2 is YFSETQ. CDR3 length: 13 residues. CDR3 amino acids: CASRELAGDTHYF. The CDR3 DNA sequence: TGCGCCAGCAGGGAACTAGCGGGAGATACGCATTATTTT. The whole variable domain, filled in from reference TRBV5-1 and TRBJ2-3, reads KAGVTQTPRYLIKTRGQQVTLSCSPISGHRSVSWYQQTPGQGLQFLFEYFSETQRNKGNFPGRFSGRQFSNSRSEMNVSTLELGDSALYLCASRELAGDTHYFGPGTRLTVL.

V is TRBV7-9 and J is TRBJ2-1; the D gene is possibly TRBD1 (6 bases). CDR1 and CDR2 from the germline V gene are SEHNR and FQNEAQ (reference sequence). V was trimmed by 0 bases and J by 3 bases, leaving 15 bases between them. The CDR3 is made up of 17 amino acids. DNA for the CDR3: TGTGCCAGCAGCTTAGCGGTTCTACAGGGCGGCTACAATGAGCAGTTCTTC. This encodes CASSLAVLQGGYNEQFF.

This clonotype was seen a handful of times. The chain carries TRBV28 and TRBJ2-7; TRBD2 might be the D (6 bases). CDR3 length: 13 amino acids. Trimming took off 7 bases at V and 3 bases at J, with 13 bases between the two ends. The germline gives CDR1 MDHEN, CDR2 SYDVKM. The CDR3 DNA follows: TGTGCCAGCACTCCCAGCGGGCGCTACGAGCAGTACTTC. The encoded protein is CASTPSGRYEQYF.

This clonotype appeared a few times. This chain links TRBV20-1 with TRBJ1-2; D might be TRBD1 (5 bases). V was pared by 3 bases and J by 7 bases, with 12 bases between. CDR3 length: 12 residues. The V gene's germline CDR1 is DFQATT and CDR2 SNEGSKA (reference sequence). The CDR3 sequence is CSASRIGVGYTF. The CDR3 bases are TGCAGTGCTAGCAGGATAGGGGTTGGCTACACCTTC.

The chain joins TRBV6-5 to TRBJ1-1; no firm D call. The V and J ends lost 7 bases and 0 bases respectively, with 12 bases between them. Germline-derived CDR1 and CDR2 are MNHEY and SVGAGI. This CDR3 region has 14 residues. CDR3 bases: TGTGCCAGCACCCGTCTGGGGATGAACACTGAAGCTTTCTTT. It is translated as CASTRLGMNTEAFF.

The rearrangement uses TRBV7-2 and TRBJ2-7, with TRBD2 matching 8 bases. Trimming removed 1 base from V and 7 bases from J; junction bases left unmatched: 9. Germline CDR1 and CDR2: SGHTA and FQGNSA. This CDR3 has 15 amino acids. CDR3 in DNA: TGTGCCAGCAGCTTAGTACGGGGGGGCCCCAATGAGCAGTACTTC. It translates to CASSLVRGGPNEQYF. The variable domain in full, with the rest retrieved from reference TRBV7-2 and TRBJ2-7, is GAGVSQSPSNKVTEKGKDVELRCDPISGHTALYWYRQSLGQGLEFLIYFQGNSAPDKSGLPSDRFSAERTGGSVSTLTIQRTQQEDSAVYLCASSLVRGGPNEQYFGPGTRLTVT.

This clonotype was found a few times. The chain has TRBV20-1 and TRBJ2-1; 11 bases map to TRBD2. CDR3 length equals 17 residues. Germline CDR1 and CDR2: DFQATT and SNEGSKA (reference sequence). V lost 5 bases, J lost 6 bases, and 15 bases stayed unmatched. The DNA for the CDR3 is TGCAGTGCTCGACGACGGGGGCTAGCGGGGGGTGTCAATGAGCAGTTCTTC. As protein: CSARRRGLAGGVNEQFF.

CDR3 loop: CASSLVGPNEKLFF. CDR3 nucleotides: TGTGCCAGCAGTTTAGTAGGGCCGAACGAAAAACTGTTTTTT. The chain combines TRBV27 with TRBJ1-4; no clear D. The V end was cut by 2 bases, the J end by 8 bases, with 12 bases between. Germline assignment: CDR1 MNHEY and CDR2 SMNVEV (reference sequence). The CDR3 is 14 residues long.

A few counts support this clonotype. CDR3 amino acids: CASSSGTSGDVDTQYF. CDR3 in DNA: TGCGCCAGCAGCTCCGGGACTAGCGGGGACGTGGATACGCAGTATTTT. The chain uses TRBV5-1 and TRBJ2-3; 13 positions agree with TRBD2. CDR1 and CDR2 from the germline V gene are SGHRS and YFSETQ. The CDR3 contains 16 residues. V shed 3 bases, J shed 6 bases, and the junction held 7 bases outside the gene matches.

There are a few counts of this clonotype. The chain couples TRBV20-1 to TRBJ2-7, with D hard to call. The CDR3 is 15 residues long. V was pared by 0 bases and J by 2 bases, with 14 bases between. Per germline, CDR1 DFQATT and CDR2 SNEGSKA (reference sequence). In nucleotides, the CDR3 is TGCAGTGCTAGAGATCCGGCAGGTACCCCCTACGAGCAGTACTTC. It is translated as CSARDPAGTPYEQYF.

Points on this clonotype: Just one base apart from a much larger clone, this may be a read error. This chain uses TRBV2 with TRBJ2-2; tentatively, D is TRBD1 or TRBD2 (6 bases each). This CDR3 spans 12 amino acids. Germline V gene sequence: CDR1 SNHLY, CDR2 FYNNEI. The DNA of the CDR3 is TGTGCCAGCAGACAGGGCACCGGGGGGCTGTTTTTT. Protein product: CASRQGTGGLFF. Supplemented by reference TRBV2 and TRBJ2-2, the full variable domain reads EPEVTQTPSHQVTQMGQEVILRCVPISNHLYFYWYRQILGQKVEFLVSFYNNEISEKSEIFDDQFSVERPDGSNFTLKIRSTKLEDSAMYFCASRQGTGGLFFGEGSRLTVL.

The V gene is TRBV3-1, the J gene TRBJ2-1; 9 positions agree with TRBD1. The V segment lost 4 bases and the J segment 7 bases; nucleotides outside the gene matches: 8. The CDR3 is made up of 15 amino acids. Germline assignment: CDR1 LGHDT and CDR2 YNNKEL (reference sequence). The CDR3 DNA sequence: TGTGCCAGCAGCCCGTACAGGGGGCGTAAAAATGAGCAGTTCTTC. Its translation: CASSPYRGRKNEQFF.

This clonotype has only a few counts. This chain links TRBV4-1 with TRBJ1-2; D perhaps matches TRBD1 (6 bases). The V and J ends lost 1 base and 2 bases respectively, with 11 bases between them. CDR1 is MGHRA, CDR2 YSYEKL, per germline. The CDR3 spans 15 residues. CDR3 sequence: CASSQAHTGNYGYTF. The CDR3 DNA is TGCGCCAGCAGCCAAGCCCACACAGGGAACTATGGCTACACCTTC.

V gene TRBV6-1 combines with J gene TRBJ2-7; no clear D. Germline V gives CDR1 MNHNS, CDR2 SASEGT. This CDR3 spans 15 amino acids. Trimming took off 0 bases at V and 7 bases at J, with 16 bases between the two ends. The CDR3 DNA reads TGTGCCAGCAGTGAAGCGCGTTACTATTCCCGTGAGCAGTACTTC. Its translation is CASSEARYYSREQYF.

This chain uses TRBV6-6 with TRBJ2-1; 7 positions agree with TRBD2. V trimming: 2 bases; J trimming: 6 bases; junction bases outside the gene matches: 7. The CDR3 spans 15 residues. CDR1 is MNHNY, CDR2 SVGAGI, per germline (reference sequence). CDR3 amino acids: CASSYPQAGTNEQFF. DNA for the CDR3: TGTGCCAGCAGTTACCCCCAAGCGGGAACCAATGAGCAGTTCTTC.

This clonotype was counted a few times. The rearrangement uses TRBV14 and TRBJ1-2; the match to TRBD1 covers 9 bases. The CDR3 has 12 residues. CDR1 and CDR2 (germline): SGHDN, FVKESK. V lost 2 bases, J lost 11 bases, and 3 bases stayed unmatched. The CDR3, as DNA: TGTGCCAGCAGCCAATCCGGACAGGGGTACACCTTC. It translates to CASSQSGQGYTF.

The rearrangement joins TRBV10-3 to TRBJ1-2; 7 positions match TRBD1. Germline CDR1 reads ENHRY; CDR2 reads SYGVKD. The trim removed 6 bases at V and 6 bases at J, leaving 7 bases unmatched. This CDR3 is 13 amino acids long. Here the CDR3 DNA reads TGTGCCATCAGCATGGGACAGCCAAATGGCTACACCTTC. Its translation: CAISMGQPNGYTF.

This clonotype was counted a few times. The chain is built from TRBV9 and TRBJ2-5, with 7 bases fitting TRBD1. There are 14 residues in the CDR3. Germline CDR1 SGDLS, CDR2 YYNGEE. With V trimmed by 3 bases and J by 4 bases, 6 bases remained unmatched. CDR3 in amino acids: CASSAGTVRETQYF. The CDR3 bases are TGTGCCAGCAGCGCAGGGACAGTACGAGAGACCCAGTACTTC.

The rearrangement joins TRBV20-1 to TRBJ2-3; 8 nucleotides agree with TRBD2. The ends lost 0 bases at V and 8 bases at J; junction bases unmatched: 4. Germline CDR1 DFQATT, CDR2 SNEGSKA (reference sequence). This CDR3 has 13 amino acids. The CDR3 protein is CSARDPSGSTQYF. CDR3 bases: TGCAGTGCTAGAGATCCCAGCGGGAGTACGCAGTATTTT.

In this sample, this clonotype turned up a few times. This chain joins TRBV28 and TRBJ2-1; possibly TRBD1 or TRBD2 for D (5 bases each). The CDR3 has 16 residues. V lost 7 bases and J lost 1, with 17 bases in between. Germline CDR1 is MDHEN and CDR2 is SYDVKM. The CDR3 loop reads CASTSTWGPSYNEQFF. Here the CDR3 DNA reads TGTGCCAGCACCTCAACTTGGGGACCTTCCTACAATGAGCAGTTCTTC.

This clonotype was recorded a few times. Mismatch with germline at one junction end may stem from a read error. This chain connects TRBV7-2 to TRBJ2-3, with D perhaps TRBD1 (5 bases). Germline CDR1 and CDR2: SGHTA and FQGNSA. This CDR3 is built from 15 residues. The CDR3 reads CASSLGDSLADTQYF. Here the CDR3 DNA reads TGTGCCAGCAGTTTAGGGGATAGCCTGGCAGATACGCAGTATTTT.